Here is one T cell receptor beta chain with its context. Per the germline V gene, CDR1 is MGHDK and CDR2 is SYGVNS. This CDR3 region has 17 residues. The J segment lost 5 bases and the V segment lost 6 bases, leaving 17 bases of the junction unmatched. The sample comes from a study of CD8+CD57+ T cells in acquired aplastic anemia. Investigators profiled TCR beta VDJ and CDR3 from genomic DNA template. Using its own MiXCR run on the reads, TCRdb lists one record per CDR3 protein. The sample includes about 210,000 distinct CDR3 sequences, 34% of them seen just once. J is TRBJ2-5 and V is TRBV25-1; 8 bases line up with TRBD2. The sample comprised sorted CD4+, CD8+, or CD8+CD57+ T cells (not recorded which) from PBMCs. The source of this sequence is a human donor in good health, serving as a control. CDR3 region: CASSPPWSGGPGETQYF. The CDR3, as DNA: TGTGCCAGCAGCCCTCCGTGGAGCGGGGGCCCGGGGGAGACCCAGTACTTC. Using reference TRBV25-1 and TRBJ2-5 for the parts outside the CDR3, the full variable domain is EADIYQTPRYLVIGTGKKITLECSQTMGHDKMYWYQQDPGMELHLIHYSYGVNSTEKGDLSSESTVSRIRTEHFPLTLESARPSHTSQYLCASSPPWSGGPGETQYFGPGTRLLVL.